These 16 T cell receptor beta chains share one sample of origin, sequenced in a study of shared clonotypes between healthy human individuals. Libraries were prepared by immunoSEQ multiplex PCR; TCRdb keeps only in-frame clonotypes and omits some of them. The sample records approximately 1,500,000 clones, approximately 96% being singletons. The sequencing sample was made of naive CD4+ T cells sorted from blood. Subset indicated: CD45RA+ positively selected. These TCRs come from a man aged 25 to 40 in good health.

V is TRBV11-2 and J is TRBJ2-2; D unclear. This CDR3 contains 15 residues. Germline V gene data show CDR1 as SGHAT and CDR2 as FQNNGV. Trimming pared 5 bases from V and 2 bases from J, leaving 12 bases between. The CDR3 DNA sequence: TGTGCCAGCAGCCACCGCGGTCACAACACCGGGGAGCTGTTTTTT. It specifies CASSHRGHNTGELFF.

J is TRBJ2-2 and V is TRBV7-8, with unresolved D. This CDR3 is built from 13 residues. Trimming took 2 bases from V and 6 from J, leaving 7 bases between them. Germline V gives CDR1 SGHVS, CDR2 FQNEAQ. The CDR3 spells CASSLFSPGELFF. The CDR3 nucleotides read TGTGCCAGCAGCTTATTTTCTCCCGGGGAGCTGTTTTTT. The whole variable domain, filled in from reference TRBV7-8 and TRBJ2-2, reads GAGVSQSPRYKVAKRGQDVALRCDPISGHVSLFWYQQALGQGPEFLTYFQNEAQLDKSGLPSDRFFAERPEGSVSTLKIQRTQQEDSAVYLCASSLFSPGELFFGEGSRLTVL.

The rearrangement joins TRBV6-6 to TRBJ1-4; 9 bases fit TRBD1. With V trimmed by 6 bases and J by 6 bases, 8 bases remained unmatched. This CDR3 contains 15 residues. The germline V gene has CDR1 MNHNY and CDR2 SVGAGI (reference sequence). The CDR3 DNA follows: TGTGCCAGCAGAAGCCGGGGGACAGGGTATGAAAAACTGTTTTTT. It yields the protein CASRSRGTGYEKLFF.

This chain uses TRBV14 with TRBJ2-5; 13 bases match TRBD2. The CDR3 contains 15 residues. V shed 5 bases, J shed 3 bases, and the junction held 3 bases outside the gene matches. Germline CDR1 SGHDN, CDR2 FVKESK. The CDR3 reads CASSATSGREETQYF. In DNA form, the CDR3 reads TGTGCCAGCAGCGCCACTAGCGGGAGGGAAGAGACCCAGTACTTC. Combining the CDR3 with reference TRBV14 and TRBJ2-5 gives the whole variable domain EAGVTQFPSHSVIEKGQTVTLRCDPISGHDNLYWYRRVMGKEIKFLLHFVKESKQDESGMPNNRFLAERTGGTYSTLKVQPAELEDSGVYFCASSATSGREETQYFGPGTRLLVL.

On this clone: The same CDR3 also results from other DNA sequences found in this sample. The chain carries TRBV5-1 and TRBJ1-3, with D hard to call. The V end was cut by 4 bases, the J end by 1 base, with 3 bases between. Germline CDR1 reads SGHRS; CDR2 reads YFSETQ. CDR3 size: 12 residues. CDR3 coding DNA: TGCGCCAGCAGCCCTTCTGGAAACACCATATATTTT. This gives the protein CASSPSGNTIYF.

The genes are TRBV18 and TRBJ1-1; D possibly corresponds to TRBD1 (6 bases). Germline V gives CDR1 KGHSH, CDR2 LQKENI. V was shortened by 5 bases and J by 8 bases, with 24 bases between the two germline ends. This CDR3 has 16 residues. The CDR3 here is CASSRPGSDRGREAFF. CDR3 sequence (DNA): TGTGCCAGCTCAAGACCAGGGTCGGACAGAGGTCGGGAAGCTTTCTTT.

This clone came up once. The rearrangement joins TRBV10-1 to TRBJ1-4; D is possibly TRBD1 (5 bases). The CDR3 consists of 16 residues. V was shortened by 4 bases and J by 1 base, with 13 bases between the two germline ends. Germline loops: CDR1 WNHNN, CDR2 SYGVQD (reference sequence). The CDR3 sequence: CASSADKIQTNEKLFF. CDR3 bases: TGCGCCAGCAGTGCGGACAAAATTCAAACTAATGAAAAACTGTTTTTT.

The V call is TRBV6-5, the J call TRBJ2-6; the D is unclear. This CDR3 is built from 14 residues. Trimming took off 6 bases at V and 4 bases at J, with 10 bases between the two ends. CDR1 and CDR2 (germline): MNHEY, SVGAGI. In DNA, the CDR3 is TGTGCCAGCAGGGGTCTGGGGGGGGCCAACGTCCTGACTTTC. Protein: CASRGLGGANVLTF.

V and J are TRBV7-8 and TRBJ2-7; 9 nucleotides agree with TRBD2. J was trimmed by 4 bases and V by 7 bases; bases with no gene match: 5. Per germline, CDR1 SGHVS and CDR2 FQNEAQ. The CDR3 contains 13 residues. The CDR3 is CASTFSGSYEQYF. The DNA of the CDR3 is TGTGCCAGCACTTTTAGCGGGAGTTACGAGCAGTACTTC. The full variable domain, its missing parts supplied by reference TRBV7-8 and TRBJ2-7, is GAGVSQSPRYKVAKRGQDVALRCDPISGHVSLFWYQQALGQGPEFLTYFQNEAQLDKSGLPSDRFFAERPEGSVSTLKIQRTQQEDSAVYLCASTFSGSYEQYFGPGTRLTVT.

CDR3 coding DNA: TGCGCCAGCAGTGGACTAGCGGGAGGGGGCGAGCAGTACTTC. It encodes CASSGLAGGGEQYF. V gene TRBV10-2 combines with J gene TRBJ2-7; 14 bases match TRBD2. V gave up 4 bases and J gave up 6 bases; unmatched junction bases: 2. The CDR3 covers 14 residues. Germline CDR1 and CDR2: WSHSY and SAAADI.

J is TRBJ1-1 and V is TRBV10-3, with D tentatively TRBD1 (5 bases). V shed 6 bases and J shed 5 bases, with 13 bases lying between them. This CDR3 comprises 13 residues. In germline, CDR1 is ENHRY, CDR2 SYGVKD. As DNA, the CDR3 is TGTGCCATCAGCCCCAGGGAGCTAACTGAAGCTTTCTTT. This translates into CAISPRELTEAFF.

The CDR3 protein is CAISLRQGTSGNSYEQFF. The DNA for the CDR3 is TGTGCCATCAGTCTGAGGCAGGGGACTAGCGGGAATTCCTATGAGCAGTTCTTC. This chain connects TRBV10-3 to TRBJ2-1; TRBD2 agrees at 13 bases. Germline assignment: CDR1 ENHRY and CDR2 SYGVKD. V gave up 5 bases and J gave up 8 bases; unmatched junction bases: 15. CDR3 size: 18 residues.

The chain couples TRBV28 to TRBJ2-5; TRBD1 agrees at 9 bases. Unmatched junction bases numbered 10, after V lost 4 bases and J lost 4 bases. Germline values: CDR1 MDHEN, CDR2 SYDVKM. The CDR3 sequence is 16 residues long. DNA for the CDR3: TGTGCCAGCAGTTCGTACAGGGGGCGCGTCGGAGAGACCCAGTACTTC. This gives the protein CASSSYRGRVGETQYF.

This sequence joins TRBV19 and TRBJ2-3; no firm D call. CDR1 and CDR2 (germline): LNHDA, SQIVND (reference sequence). The CDR3 is 15 residues long. V lost 3 bases to trimming and J lost 2 bases, with 12 bases between them. CDR3 in amino acids: CASSIGRLITDTQYF. Here the CDR3 DNA reads TGTGCCAGTAGTATCGGAAGGTTAATCACAGATACGCAGTATTTT. Drawing the rest from reference TRBV19 and TRBJ2-3, the complete variable domain is DGGITQSPKYLFRKEGQNVTLSCEQNLNHDAMYWYRQDPGQGLRLIYYSQIVNDFQKGDIAEGYSVSREKKESFPLTVTSAQKNPTAFYLCASSIGRLITDTQYFGPGTRLTVL.

Notes on this clone: The identical CDR3 is also encoded by other nucleotide sequences in the sample. In nucleotides, the CDR3 is TGCGCCAGCAGCTTGGTGGCGGGAGCTGATACGCAGTATTTT. Residues: CASSLVAGADTQYF. The chain uses TRBV5-1 and TRBJ2-3; 7 positions agree with TRBD2. The CDR3 consists of 14 residues. In germline, CDR1 is SGHRS, CDR2 YFSETQ. The V and J ends lost 0 bases and 6 bases, in that order; junction bases with no gene match: 4.

The chain combines TRBV10-2 with TRBJ2-1; 9 bases are shared with TRBD2. The CDR3 extends over 15 amino acids. Losses at the gene ends were 4 bases for V and 9 bases for J; bases not matched to a gene: 10. Germline V lookup: CDR1 WSHSY, CDR2 SAAADI. The CDR3 region has the DNA TGCGCCAGCAGTGCCCTAGCGGGATTGGACAGTGAGCAGTTCTTC. Protein product: CASSALAGLDSEQFF.